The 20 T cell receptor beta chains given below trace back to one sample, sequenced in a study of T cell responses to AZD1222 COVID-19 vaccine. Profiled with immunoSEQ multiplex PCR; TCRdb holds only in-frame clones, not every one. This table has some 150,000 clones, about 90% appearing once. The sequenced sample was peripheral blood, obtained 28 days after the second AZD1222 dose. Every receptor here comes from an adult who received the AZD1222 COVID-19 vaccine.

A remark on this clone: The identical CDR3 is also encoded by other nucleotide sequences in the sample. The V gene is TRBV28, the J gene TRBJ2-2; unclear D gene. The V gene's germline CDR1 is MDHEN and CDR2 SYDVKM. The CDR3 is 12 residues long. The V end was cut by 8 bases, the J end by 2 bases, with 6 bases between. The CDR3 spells CASHRNTGELFF. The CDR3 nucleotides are TGTGCCAGCCATAGAAACACCGGGGAGCTGTTTTTT.

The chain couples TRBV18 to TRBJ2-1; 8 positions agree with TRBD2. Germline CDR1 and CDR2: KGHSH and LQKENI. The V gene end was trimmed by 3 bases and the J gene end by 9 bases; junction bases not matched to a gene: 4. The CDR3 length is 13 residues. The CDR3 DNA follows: TGTGCCAGCTCACCGACTAGCGATAGTGAGCAGTTCTTC. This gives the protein CASSPTSDSEQFF.

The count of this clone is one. CDR3 nucleotides: TGCGCCACCAAGACGACAGGGGGCACGAACTATGGCTACACCTTC. Translated: CATKTTGGTNYGYTF. The genes are TRBV5-1 and TRBJ1-2; 10 bases are shared with TRBD1. Germline V gene data show CDR1 as SGHRS and CDR2 as YFSETQ. This CDR3 has 15 residues. After removal of 9 bases from V and 2 bases from J, the junction contained 10 bases not matched to a gene.

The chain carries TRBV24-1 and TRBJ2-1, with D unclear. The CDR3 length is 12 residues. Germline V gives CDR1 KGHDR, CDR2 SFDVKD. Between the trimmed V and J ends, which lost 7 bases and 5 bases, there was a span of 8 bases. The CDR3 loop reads CATRGDDNEQFF. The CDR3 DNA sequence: TGTGCCACCAGAGGAGATGACAATGAGCAGTTCTTC.

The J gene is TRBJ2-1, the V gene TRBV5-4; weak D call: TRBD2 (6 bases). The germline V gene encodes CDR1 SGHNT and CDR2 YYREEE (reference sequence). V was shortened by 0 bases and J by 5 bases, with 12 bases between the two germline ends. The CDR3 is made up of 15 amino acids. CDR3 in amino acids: CASSLVAGPNNEQFF. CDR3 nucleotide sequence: TGTGCCAGCAGCTTGGTTGCGGGACCCAACAATGAGCAGTTCTTC. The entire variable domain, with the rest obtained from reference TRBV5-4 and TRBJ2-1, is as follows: ETGVTQSPTHLIKTRGQQVTLRCSSQSGHNTVSWYQQALGQGPQFIFQYYREEENGRGNFPPRFSGLQFPNYSSELNVNALELDDSALYLCASSLVAGPNNEQFFGPGTRLTVL.

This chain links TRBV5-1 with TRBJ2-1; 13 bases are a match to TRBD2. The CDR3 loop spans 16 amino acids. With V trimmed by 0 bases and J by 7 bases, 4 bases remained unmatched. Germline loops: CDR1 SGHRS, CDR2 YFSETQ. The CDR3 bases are TGCGCCAGCAGCTTGGCCCCGACTAGCGGGAGGAATGAGCAGTTCTTC. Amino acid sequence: CASSLAPTSGRNEQFF.

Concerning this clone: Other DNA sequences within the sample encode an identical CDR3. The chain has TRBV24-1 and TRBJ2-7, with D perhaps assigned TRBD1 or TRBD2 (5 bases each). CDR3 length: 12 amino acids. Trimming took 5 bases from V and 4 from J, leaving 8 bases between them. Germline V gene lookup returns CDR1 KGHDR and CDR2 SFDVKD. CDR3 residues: CATSGGGYEQYF. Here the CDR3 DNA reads TGTGCCACCAGTGGTGGGGGTTACGAGCAGTACTTC.

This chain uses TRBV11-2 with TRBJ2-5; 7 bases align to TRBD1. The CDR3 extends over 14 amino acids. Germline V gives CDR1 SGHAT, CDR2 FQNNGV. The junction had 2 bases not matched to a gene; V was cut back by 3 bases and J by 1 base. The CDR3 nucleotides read TGTGCCAGCAGCTTGGGACAGTTCCAAGAGACCCAGTACTTC. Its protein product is CASSLGQFQETQYF.

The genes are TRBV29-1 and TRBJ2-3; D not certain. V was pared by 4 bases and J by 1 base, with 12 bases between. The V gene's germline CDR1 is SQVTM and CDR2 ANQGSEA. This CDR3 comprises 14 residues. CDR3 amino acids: CSVATGGGTDTQYF. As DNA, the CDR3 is TGCAGCGTTGCCACGGGTGGGGGCACAGATACGCAGTATTTT.

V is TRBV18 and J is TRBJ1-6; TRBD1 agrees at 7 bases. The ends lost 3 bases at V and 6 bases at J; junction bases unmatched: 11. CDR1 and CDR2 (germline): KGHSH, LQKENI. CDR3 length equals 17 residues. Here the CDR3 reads CASSPTGTAPFNSPLHF. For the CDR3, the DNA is TGTGCCAGCTCACCTACCGGGACAGCGCCCTTTAATTCACCCCTCCACTTT.

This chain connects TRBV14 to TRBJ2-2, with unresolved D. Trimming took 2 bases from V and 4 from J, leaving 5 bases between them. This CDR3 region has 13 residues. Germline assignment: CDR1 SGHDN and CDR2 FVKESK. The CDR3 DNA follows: TGTGCCAGCAGCCAACAGGCCACCGGGGAGCTGTTTTTT. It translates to CASSQQATGELFF.

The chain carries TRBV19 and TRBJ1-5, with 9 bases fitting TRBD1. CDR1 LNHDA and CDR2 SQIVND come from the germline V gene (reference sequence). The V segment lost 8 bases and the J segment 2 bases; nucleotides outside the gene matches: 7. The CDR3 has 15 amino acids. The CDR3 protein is CASRTWDRGNQPQHF. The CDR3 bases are TGTGCCAGTCGAACCTGGGACAGGGGCAATCAGCCCCAGCATTTT.

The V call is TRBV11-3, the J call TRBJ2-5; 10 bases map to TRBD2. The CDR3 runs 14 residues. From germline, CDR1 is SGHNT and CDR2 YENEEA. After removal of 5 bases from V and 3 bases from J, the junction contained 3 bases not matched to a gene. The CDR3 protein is CASSQGLAEETQYF. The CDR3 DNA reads TGTGCCAGCAGCCAAGGACTAGCGGAAGAGACCCAGTACTTC.

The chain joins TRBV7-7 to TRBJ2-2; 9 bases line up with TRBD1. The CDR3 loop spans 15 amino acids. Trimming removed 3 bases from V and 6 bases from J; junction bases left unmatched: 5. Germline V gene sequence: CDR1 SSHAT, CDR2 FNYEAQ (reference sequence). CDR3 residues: CASSLGTGYPGELFF. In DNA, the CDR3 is TGTGCCAGCAGCTTGGGGACAGGGTACCCCGGGGAGCTGTTTTTT.

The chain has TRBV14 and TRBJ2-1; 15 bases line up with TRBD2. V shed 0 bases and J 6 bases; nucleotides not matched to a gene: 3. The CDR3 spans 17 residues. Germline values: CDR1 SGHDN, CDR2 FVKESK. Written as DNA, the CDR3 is TGTGCCAGCAGCCAAGATCGGGGACTAGCGGGAGGCAATGAGCAGTTCTTC. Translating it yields CASSQDRGLAGGNEQFF.

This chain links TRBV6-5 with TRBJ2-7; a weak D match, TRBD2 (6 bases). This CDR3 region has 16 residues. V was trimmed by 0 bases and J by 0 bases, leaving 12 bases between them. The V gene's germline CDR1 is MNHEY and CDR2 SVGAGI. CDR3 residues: CASSYSTGGSSYEQYF. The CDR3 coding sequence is TGTGCCAGCAGTTACTCGACTGGGGGGAGCTCCTACGAGCAGTACTTC.

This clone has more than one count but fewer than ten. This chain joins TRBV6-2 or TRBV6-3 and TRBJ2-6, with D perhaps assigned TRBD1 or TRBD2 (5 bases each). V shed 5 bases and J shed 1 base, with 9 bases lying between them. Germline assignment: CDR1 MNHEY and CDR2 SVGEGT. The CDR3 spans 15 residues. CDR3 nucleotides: TGTGCCAGCAGTCGAGGGGCTTCTGGGGCCAACGTCCTGACTTTC. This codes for CASSRGASGANVLTF.

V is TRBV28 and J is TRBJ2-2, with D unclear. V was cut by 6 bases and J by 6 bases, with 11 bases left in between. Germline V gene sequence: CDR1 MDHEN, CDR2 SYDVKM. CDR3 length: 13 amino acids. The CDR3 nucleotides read TGTGCCAGCAGCCGCGGACGATCCGGGGAGCTGTTTTTT. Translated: CASSRGRSGELFF.

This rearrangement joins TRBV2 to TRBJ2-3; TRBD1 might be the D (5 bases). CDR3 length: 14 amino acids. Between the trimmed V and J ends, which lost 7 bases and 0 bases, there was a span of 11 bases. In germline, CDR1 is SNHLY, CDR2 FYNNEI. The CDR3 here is CASNQGSSTDTQYF. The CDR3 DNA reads TGTGCCAGCAATCAGGGTTCGAGCACAGATACGCAGTATTTT.

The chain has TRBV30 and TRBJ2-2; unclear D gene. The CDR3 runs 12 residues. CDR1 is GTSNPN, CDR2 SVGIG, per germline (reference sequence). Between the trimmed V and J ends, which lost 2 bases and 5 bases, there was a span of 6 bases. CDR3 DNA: TGTGCCTGGAGTACAAAGACCGGGGAGCTGTTTTTT. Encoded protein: CAWSTKTGELFF.